This TCR beta chain was captured by sequencing in a study of cytotoxic CD8 clonotypes in ibrutinib-treated CLL. Details on this clone: As yet, its antigen is unknown.

With cryopreserved PBMCs as the source, 2 to 2.5 micrograms of genomic DNA went to TCR beta libraries. Study-wide points: At ibrutinib response, clonality increased, and at progression it declined back toward baseline. Public clonotypes were uncommon and contracted or stayed stable on treatment.

Trimming cost V 11 bases and J 1 base, with 12 bases left between them. The CDR3 is made up of 13 amino acids. Looked up from germline, CDR1 is MDHEN and CDR2 is SYDVKM. The protocol was immunoSEQ multiplex PCR, while the TCRdb copy is restricted to in-frame clones and leaves out a portion. The data hold approximately 150,000 clones, with 70% to 85% observed a single time. The specimen comprised PBMCs, sampled after 24 months of ibrutinib treatment. This receptor was identified in a human donor with chronic lymphocytic leukemia. The rearrangement uses TRBV28 and TRBJ1-5, with D possibly matching TRBD1 (6 bases). CDR3 region: CAARGGSNQPQHF. The CDR3 nucleotides read TGTGCCGCAAGGGGGGGGAGCAATCAGCCCCAGCATTTT.